This T cell receptor (beta chain) was obtained from a study of cytomegalovirus exposure and HLA in healthy donors. Regarding the study as a whole: Researchers reported from a later analysis that most CMV-associated TCR beta chains appeared HLA-restricted. The CMV antigen specificity of three CMV-associated chains was confirmed through in vitro analysis. Some segments of the V type, notably TRBV6-2 and TRBV6-3, were excluded as indistinguishable. TCR beta chains numbering more than 150 were designated cytomegalovirus-associated.

CDR1 SQVTM and CDR2 ANQGSEA come from the germline V gene. The trim removed 4 bases at V and 7 bases at J, leaving 7 bases unmatched. The CDR3 is 13 amino acids. With 60 Vbeta and 13 Jbeta primers, the PCR was carried out. Profiling relied on immunoSEQ multiplex PCR, and the TCRdb table lists in-frame clones only, not all of them. Of approximately 190,000 clones listed, approximately 80% were seen once; the top ten hold around 3%. Regarding this clone: Its specificity is unknown.

The sample taken for sequencing was PBMCs. The TCR originated in a woman in her 50s in good health and CMV-seropositive. This chain uses TRBV29-1 with TRBJ2-5; 9 bases match TRBD1. CDR3 amino acids: CSVGQGGPGTQYF. CDR3 DNA sequence: TGCAGCGTTGGACAGGGGGGACCCGGGACCCAGTACTTC. Combining the CDR3 with reference TRBV29-1 and TRBJ2-5 gives the whole variable domain SAVISQKPSRDICQRGTSLTIQCQVDSQVTMMFWYRQQPGQSLTLIATANQGSEATYESGFVIDKFPISRPNLTFSTLTVSNMSPEDSSIYLCSVGQGGPGTQYFGPGTRLLVL.